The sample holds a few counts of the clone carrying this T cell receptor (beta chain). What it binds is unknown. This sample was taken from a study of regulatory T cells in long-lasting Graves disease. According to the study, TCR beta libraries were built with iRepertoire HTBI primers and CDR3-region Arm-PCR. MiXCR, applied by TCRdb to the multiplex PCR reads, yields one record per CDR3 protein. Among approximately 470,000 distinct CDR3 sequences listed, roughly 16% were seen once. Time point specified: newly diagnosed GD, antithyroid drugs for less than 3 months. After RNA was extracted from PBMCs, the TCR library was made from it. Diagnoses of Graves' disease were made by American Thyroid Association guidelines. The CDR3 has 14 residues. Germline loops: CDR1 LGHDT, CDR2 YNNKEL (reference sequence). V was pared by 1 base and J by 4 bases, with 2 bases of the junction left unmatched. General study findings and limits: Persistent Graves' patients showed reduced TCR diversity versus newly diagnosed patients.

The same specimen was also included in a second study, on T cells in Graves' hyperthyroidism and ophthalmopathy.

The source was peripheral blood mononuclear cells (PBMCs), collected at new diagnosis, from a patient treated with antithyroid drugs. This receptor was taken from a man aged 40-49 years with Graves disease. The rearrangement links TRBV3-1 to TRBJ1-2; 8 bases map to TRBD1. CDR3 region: CASSQGTGTYGYTF. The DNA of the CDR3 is TGTGCCAGCAGCCAAGGGACAGGGACCTATGGCTACACCTTC.